This T cell receptor (beta chain) was recorded in a study of cytomegalovirus exposure and HLA in healthy donors. Whole-study context: The study placed 70% to 85% of its roughly 400 genotyped donors in the Caucasian-associated ancestry cluster.

Researchers ran the PCR with 60 Vbeta and 13 Jbeta primers. TCRdb's copy holds only in-frame clones and misses some; the assay was immunoSEQ multiplex PCR. The profile shows about 120,000 clones, over 75% of them singletons. Turning to this clone: Its specificity is unknown.

This CDR3 spans 14 amino acids. Germline V gene data show CDR1 as LNHDA and CDR2 as SQIVND (reference sequence). The ends lost 7 bases at V and 1 base at J; junction bases unmatched: 6. General study points: Analysis was carried out at a later point, and it linked a missense DCLRE1C variant to TCR beta V- and J-gene trimming. Several of the most significant clusters appeared, in a later analysis, to be linked to common viral pathogens. In a later analysis, an Asian-associated ancestry cluster reportedly showed fewer N-insertions than the approximately 700-donor mean.

This clonotype originated in a man aged 40-50 years in good health and CMV-seronegative. The sample consisted of PBMCs. The genes are TRBV19 and TRBJ1-1; 7 nucleotides agree with TRBD1. CDR3 amino acids: CASIEGQPNTEAFF. Here the CDR3 DNA reads TGTGCCAGTATTGAGGGACAGCCGAACACTGAAGCTTTCTTT.